A single sample is the source of the 10 T cell receptor beta chains below, sequenced in a study of blood T cells in healthy people across ages. Sample-barcoded 5' priming and a J-beta primer mix drove a second PCR of about 6 to 12 cycles. One entry per CDR3 protein results from TCRdb running MiXCR on the 5' RACE reads. The sample has hundreds of thousands of distinct CDR3 sequences; roughly 50% are singletons. Sequenced sample: blood. Every receptor here comes from a man younger than 45 in good health.

This clonotype was counted a few times. The chain uses TRBV29-1 and TRBJ1-1, with 7 bases fitting TRBD1. The CDR3 sequence is 12 residues long. Germline-derived CDR1 and CDR2 are SQVTM and ANQGSEA. V dropped 7 bases and J dropped 10; count of bases not matched to a gene: 12. The CDR3 DNA follows: TGCAGCGCCCCAGGGGGGGACAGCCGAGCTTTCTTT. It encodes CSAPGGDSRAFF.

There are a few counts of this clonotype. This rearrangement joins TRBV10-3 to TRBJ2-1, with D tentatively TRBD1 (6 bases). Trimming cost V 3 bases and J 5 bases, with 17 bases left between them. This CDR3 has 16 residues. Looked up from germline, CDR1 is ENHRY and CDR2 is SYGVKD. The CDR3 protein is CAISDWVPRQDNEQFF. DNA of the CDR3: TGTGCCATCAGTGATTGGGTCCCACGACAGGACAATGAGCAGTTCTTC.

To note about this clonotype: One end of the junction does not line up with germline, which may come from a read error. The chain employs TRBV4-3 and TRBJ1-4; D might be TRBD1 (5 bases). The CDR3 sequence is 13 residues long. From germline, CDR1 is LGHNA and CDR2 YSLEER. The CDR3 sequence: CASRTGANGKLFF. The CDR3 DNA is TGCGCCAGCAGAACTGGGGCGAATGGAAAACTGTTTTTT.

This clonotype came up a few times. The chain is built from TRBV7-2 and TRBJ2-3, with 10 bases lining up with TRBD2. V lost 4 bases, J lost 3 bases, and 4 bases stayed unmatched. Germline assignment: CDR1 SGHTA and CDR2 FQGNSA. This CDR3 is 15 amino acids long. Here the CDR3 DNA reads TGTGCCAGCAGCTCTAGCGGGGGAGGGACAGATACGCAGTATTTT. Protein: CASSSSGGGTDTQYF.

The chain carries TRBV29-1 and TRBJ1-2; no clear D. Germline CDR1 is SQVTM and CDR2 is ANQGSEA. CDR3 length: 13 residues. V was shortened by 3 bases and J by 6 bases, with 14 bases between the two germline ends. The CDR3 spells CSVDPIRSDGYTF. Here the CDR3 DNA reads TGCAGCGTTGACCCTATAAGGTCGGATGGCTACACCTTC.

The V and J genes are TRBV2 and TRBJ2-1; 7 bases agree with TRBD1. Matching the DNA end better, TRBJ2-7 makes the J call doubtful. The CDR3 covers 15 residues. CDR1 SNHLY and CDR2 FYNNEI come from the germline V gene. CDR3 protein: CASSLRQGWGNEQYF. For the CDR3, the DNA is TGTGCCAGCAGTCTCAGACAGGGTTGGGGCAATGAGCAGTACTTC.

This chain links TRBV7-2 with TRBJ1-2; perhaps TRBD1 as D (6 bases). Trimming shortened V by 4 bases and J by 8 bases, and 17 bases separated the two germline ends. CDR1 and CDR2 from the germline V gene are SGHTA and FQGNSA. The length of the CDR3 is 14 residues. The CDR3 is CASSSPPNRAGYTF. In nucleotides, the CDR3 is TGTGCCAGCAGCTCTCCCCCTAACAGGGCGGGCTACACCTTC.

The DNA for the CDR3 is TGTGCCAGCAGAGCCGACAGGGACACTGAAGCTTTCTTT. Its protein is CASRADRDTEAFF. The gene calls are TRBV6-6 and TRBJ1-1, with 7 bases lining up with TRBD1. This CDR3 spans 13 amino acids. The J segment lost 3 bases and the V segment lost 6 bases, leaving 4 bases of the junction unmatched. From germline, CDR1 is MNHNY and CDR2 SVGAGI (reference sequence).

This clonotype was counted a few times. The J gene is TRBJ2-1, the V gene TRBV6-5; a weak D match, TRBD2 (5 bases). CDR1 is MNHEY, CDR2 SVGAGI, per germline. The CDR3 covers 12 residues. V was shortened by 6 bases and J by 5 bases, with 8 bases between the two germline ends. CDR3 sequence reads: CASSRDNNEQFF. CDR3 DNA: TGTGCCAGCAGCCGGGATAACAATGAGCAGTTCTTC.

This clonotype came up a few times. The chain links TRBV20-1 to TRBJ2-1, with TRBD1 identical over 7 bases. CDR3 length: 14 residues. The germline V gene has CDR1 DFQATT and CDR2 SNEGSKA (reference sequence). V was clipped by 1 base and J by 6 bases; unmatched bases: 6. CDR3 nucleotide sequence: TGCAGTGCTAGAGGTGGGGGACAGACCAATGAGCAGTTCTTC. Translating it yields CSARGGGQTNEQFF.